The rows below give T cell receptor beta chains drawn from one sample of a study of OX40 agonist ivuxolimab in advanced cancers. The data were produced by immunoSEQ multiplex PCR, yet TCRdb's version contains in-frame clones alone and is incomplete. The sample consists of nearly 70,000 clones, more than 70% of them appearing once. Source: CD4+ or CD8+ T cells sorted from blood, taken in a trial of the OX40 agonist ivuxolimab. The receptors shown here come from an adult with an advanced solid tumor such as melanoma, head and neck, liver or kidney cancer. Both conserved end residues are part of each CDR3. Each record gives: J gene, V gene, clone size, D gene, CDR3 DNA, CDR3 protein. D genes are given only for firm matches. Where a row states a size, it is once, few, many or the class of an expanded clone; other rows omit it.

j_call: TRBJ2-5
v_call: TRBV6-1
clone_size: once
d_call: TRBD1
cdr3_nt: TGTGCCAGCCTGGACAGGGGCCTCTATTGGCAGTACTTC
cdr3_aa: CASLDRGLYWQYF

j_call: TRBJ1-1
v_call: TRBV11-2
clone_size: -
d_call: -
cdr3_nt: TGTGCCAGCAGCTTAGATAAGGGGCAGGCTTTCTTT
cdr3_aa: CASSLDKGQAFF

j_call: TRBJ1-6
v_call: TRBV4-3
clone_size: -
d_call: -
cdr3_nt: TGCGCCAGCAGCCAAGACGGGATCCCGACAACACCCCTCCACTTT
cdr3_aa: CASSQDGIPTTPLHF

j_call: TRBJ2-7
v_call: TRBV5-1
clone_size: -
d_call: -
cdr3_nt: TGCGCCAGCAGCTTGGGGTCAGGAGCCTACGAGCAGTACTTC
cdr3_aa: CASSLGSGAYEQYF

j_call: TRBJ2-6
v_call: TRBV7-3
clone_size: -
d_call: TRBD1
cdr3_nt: TGTGCCAGCAGCGCACAGGGGTCCGGGGCCAACGTCCTGACTTTC
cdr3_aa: CASSAQGSGANVLTF

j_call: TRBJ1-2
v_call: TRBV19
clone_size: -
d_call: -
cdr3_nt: TGTGCCACCTCCTACCGGCAGAGGACAGTCAGCGGCTACACCTTC
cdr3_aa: CATSYRQRTVSGYTF

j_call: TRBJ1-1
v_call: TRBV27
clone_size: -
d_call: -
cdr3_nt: TGTGCCAGCAGTATACAGGATTTAAACACTGAAGCTTTCTTT
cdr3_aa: CASSIQDLNTEAFF

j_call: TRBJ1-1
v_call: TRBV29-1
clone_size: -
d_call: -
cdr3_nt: TGCAGCGTTGAAGACGGGTGGGGGGACACTGAAGCTTTCTTT
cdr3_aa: CSVEDGWGDTEAFF

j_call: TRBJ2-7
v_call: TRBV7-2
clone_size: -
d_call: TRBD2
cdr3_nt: TGTGCCAGCAGCGCCGCCCGGACTAGCGGATCCTACGAGCAGTACTTC
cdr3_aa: CASSAARTSGSYEQYF

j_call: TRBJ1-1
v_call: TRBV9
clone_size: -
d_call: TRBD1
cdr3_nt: TGTGCCAGCAGCGCACCGACAGGGACCTCCCTAATGAACACTGAAGCTTTCTTT
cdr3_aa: CASSAPTGTSLMNTEAFF

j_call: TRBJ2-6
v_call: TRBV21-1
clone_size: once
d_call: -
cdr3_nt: TGTGCCAGCAGCAGAACACGAGGGGGGACAGGGGGCTCTGGGGCCAACGTCCTGACTTTC
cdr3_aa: CASSRTRGGTGGSGANVLTF

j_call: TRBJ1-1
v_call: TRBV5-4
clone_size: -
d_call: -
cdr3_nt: TGTGCCAGCAGCTTGCGTACCCCGGGACGGACGAACACTGAAGCTTTCTTT
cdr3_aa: CASSLRTPGRTNTEAFF

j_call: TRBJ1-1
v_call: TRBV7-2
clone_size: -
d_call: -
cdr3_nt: TGTGCCAGCAGCGTAACAGGGCAAACTGAAGCTTTCTTT
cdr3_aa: CASSVTGQTEAFF

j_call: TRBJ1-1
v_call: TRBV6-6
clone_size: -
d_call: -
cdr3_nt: TGTGCCAGCAGTTATCGGGGGGACACTGAAGCTTTCTTT
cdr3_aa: CASSYRGDTEAFF

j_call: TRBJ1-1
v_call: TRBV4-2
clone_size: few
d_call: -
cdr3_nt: TGTGCCAGCAGCCAAGACAGTATTTCCGGGGGAAACACTGAAGCTTTCTTT
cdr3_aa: CASSQDSISGGNTEAFF

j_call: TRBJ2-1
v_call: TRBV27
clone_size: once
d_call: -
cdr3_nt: TGTGCCAGCAGTTTAGAAGCGATCCACAATGAGCAGTTCTTC
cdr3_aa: CASSLEAIHNEQFF

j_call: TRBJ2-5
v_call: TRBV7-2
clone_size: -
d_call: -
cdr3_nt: TGTGCCAGCAGCTTAACTGAGACCCAGTACTTC
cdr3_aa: CASSLTETQYF

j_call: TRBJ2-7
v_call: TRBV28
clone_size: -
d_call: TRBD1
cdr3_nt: TGTGCCAGCAGACGGGACAGACCTTACGAGCAGTACTTC
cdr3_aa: CASRRDRPYEQYF

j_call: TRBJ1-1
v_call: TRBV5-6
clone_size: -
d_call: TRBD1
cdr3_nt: TGTGCCAGCAGCTTTGGGACAGGGGGCACTGAAGCTTTCTTT
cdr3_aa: CASSFGTGGTEAFF

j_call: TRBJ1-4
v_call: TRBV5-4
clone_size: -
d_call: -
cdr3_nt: TGTGCCAGCAGCTTAAAAATGGCCGGGACCGCTGAAAAACTGTTTTTT
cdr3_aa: CASSLKMAGTAEKLFF

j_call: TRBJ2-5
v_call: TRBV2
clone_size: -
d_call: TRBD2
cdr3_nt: TGTGCCAGCGGGACTAGCGGAGAGACCCAGTACTTC
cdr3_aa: CASGTSGETQYF

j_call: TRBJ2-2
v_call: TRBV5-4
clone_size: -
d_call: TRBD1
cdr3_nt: TGTGCCAGCAGCTGGGACAGGGGGACCGGGGAGCTGTTTTTT
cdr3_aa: CASSWDRGTGELFF

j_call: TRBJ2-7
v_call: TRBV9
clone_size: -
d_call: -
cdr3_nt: TGTGCCAGCAGCGTAGACGGAAGGCCGTCCTACGAGCAGTACTTC
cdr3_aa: CASSVDGRPSYEQYF

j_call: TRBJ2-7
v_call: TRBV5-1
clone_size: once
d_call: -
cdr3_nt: TGCGCCAGCAGTCAGACTGAAGCCTACGAGCAGTACTTC
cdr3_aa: CASSQTEAYEQYF

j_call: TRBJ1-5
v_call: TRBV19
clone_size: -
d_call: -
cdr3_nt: TGTGCCAGTAGTACACTCTCGGACCGTCAGCCCCAGCATTTT
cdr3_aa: CASSTLSDRQPQHF

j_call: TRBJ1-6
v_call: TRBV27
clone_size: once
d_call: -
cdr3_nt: TGTGCCAGCAGTTCAGCCTTCCGGGACATTTTTACGCCCCACTATAATTCACCCCTCCACTTT
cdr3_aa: CASSSAFRDIFTPHYNSPLHF

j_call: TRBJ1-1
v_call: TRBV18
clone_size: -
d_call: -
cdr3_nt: TGTGCCAGCTCACCGAGGGCAGGGCCCAACACTGAAGCTTTCTTT
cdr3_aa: CASSPRAGPNTEAFF

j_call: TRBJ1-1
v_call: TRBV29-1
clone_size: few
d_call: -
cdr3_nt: TGCAGCGCTGGGGGGGTGGACACTGAAGCTTTCTTT
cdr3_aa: CSAGGVDTEAFF

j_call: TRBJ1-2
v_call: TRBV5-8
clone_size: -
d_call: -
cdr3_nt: TGTGCCAGCAGCCGCCCCGTGGACAGTGCTAACTATGGCTACACCTTC
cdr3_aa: CASSRPVDSANYGYTF

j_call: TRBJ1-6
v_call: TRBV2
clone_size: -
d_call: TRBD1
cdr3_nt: TGTGCCAGCAGTAGGACAGGGGATTCACCCCTCCACTTT
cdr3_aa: CASSRTGDSPLHF

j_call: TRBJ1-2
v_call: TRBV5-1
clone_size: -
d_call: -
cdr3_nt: TGCGCCAGCAGCCCTTATCGGACCGAGAACTATGGCTACACCTTC
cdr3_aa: CASSPYRTENYGYTF

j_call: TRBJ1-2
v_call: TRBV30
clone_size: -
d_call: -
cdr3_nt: TGTGCCTGGAGGGGAGTTGATCATGGCTACACCTTC
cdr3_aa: CAWRGVDHGYTF